This T cell receptor (beta chain) was sequenced in a study of OX40 agonist ivuxolimab in advanced cancers. Data came from immunoSEQ multiplex PCR; TCRdb stores just in-frame clones and leaves some out. The profile shows approximately 15,000 clones, roughly three quarters of them singletons. The germline V gene encodes CDR1 SEHNR and CDR2 FQNEAQ (reference sequence). Trimming removed 3 bases from V and 6 bases from J, with 11 bases in between. CDR3 length equals 14 residues. The receptor comes from an adult with an advanced solid tumor such as melanoma, head and neck, liver or kidney cancer. The sample was CD4+ or CD8+ T cells sorted from blood, taken in a trial of the OX40 agonist ivuxolimab. The rearrangement links TRBV7-9 to TRBJ1-4; no definite D call. The CDR3 DNA sequence: TGTGCCAGCAGCTTTGGGCAGTTACATGAAAAACTGTTTTTT. Encoded protein: CASSFGQLHEKLFF.